This T cell receptor beta chain was identified during a study of PD-1 blockade in classical Hodgkin lymphoma. Whole-study context: Nivolumab dosed at 3 mg/kg went to patients intravenously every 2 weeks.

Repertoires were generated with immunoSEQ multiplex PCR, while TCRdb's copy carries only in-frame clones and drops some. Seen here are some 26,000 clones, 80% to 85% observed once, and the top ten hold roughly 1.8%. The V gene's germline CDR1 is SSHAT and CDR2 FNYEAQ (reference sequence). CDR3 length: 16 residues. This clone appeared once. Its target is unknown. Germline is not matched at one junction end, which may reflect a read error. Every patient was affected by relapse after autologous stem cell transplantation, while exposure to brentuximab vedotin was not uniform. Researchers used magnetic negative selection to pull out pure CD4+ T cells from thawed PBMCs. Classifying best responses yielded complete response, partial response or progressive disease. Study-level results: Newly diagnosed patients had baseline TCR diversity that was reportedly lower than that of healthy donors.

This material consisted of CD4+ T cells from blood, taken at baseline. The rearrangement links TRBV7-7 to TRBJ1-1, with 10 nucleotides matching TRBD1. The clonotype comes from a human donor with classical Hodgkin lymphoma. Written as DNA, the CDR3 is TGTGCTAGCAGCCCCCCGCGGGACAGGGGGAACACTGAAGCTTTCTTT. Its protein is CASSPPRDRGNTEAFF.